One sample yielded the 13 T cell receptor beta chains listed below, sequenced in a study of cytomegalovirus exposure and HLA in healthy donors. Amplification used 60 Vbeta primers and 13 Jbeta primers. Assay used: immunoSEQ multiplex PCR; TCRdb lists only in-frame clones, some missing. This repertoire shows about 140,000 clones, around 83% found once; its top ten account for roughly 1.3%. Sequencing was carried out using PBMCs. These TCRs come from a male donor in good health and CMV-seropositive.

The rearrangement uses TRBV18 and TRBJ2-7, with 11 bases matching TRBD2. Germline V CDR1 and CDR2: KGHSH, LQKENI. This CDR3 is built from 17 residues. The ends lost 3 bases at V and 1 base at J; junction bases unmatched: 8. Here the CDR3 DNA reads TGTGCCAGCTCACCGAATCCTTGGACTAGCGGGTCCTACGAGCAGTACTTC. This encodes CASSPNPWTSGSYEQYF. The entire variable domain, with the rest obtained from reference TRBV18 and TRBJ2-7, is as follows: NAGVMQNPRHLVRRRGQEARLRCSPMKGHSHVYWYRQLPEEGLKFMVYLQKENIIDESGMPKERFSAEFPKEGPSILRIQQVVRGDSAAYFCASSPNPWTSGSYEQYFGPGTRLTVT.

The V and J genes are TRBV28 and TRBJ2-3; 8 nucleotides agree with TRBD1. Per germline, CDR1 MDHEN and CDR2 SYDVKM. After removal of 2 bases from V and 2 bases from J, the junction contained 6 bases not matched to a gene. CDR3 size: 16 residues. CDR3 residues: CASSLGDRSNTDTQYF. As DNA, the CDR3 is TGTGCCAGCAGTTTAGGGGACAGGAGCAACACAGATACGCAGTATTTT.

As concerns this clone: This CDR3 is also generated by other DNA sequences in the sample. CDR3: CASSYTRVTEAFF. The CDR3 DNA is TGTGCCAGCAGTTACACCCGGGTAACTGAAGCTTTCTTT. The chain carries TRBV27 and TRBJ1-1; D not certain. Trimming stripped 4 bases from V and 5 bases from J, with 11 bases between. Germline V gene lookup returns CDR1 MNHEY and CDR2 SMNVEV (reference sequence). This CDR3 comprises 13 residues.

The DNA for the CDR3 is TGTGCCAGCAGTGAAGCTTCAGGGGGGTATCGTGAGCCCCAGCATTTT. As protein: CASSEASGGYREPQHF. V usage is TRBV6-1 and J usage is TRBJ1-5, with 7 bases fitting TRBD1. The CDR3 length is 16 residues. Germline CDR1 reads MNHNS; CDR2 reads SASEGT. J gave up 8 bases and V 0 bases, and 10 bases lay outside the gene matches.

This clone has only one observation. CDR3 sequence reads: CASRGLSGGLNEQFF. For the CDR3, the DNA is TGTGCCAGCAGAGGTCTCAGCGGGGGACTTAATGAGCAGTTCTTC. The gene calls are TRBV27 and TRBJ2-1, with 8 positions matching TRBD2. CDR3 length equals 15 residues. V shed 6 bases and J 7 bases; nucleotides not matched to a gene: 11. Germline assignment: CDR1 MNHEY and CDR2 SMNVEV (reference sequence).

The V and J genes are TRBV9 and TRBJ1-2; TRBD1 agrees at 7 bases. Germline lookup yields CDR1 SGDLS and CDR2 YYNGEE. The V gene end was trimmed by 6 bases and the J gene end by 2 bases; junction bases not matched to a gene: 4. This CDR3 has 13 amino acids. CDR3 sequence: CASTLDRNYGYTF. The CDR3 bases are TGTGCCAGCACCCTGGACAGGAACTATGGCTACACCTTC. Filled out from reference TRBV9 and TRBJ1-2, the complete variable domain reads DSGVTQTPKHLITATGQRVTLRCSPRSGDLSVYWYQQSLDQGLQFLIQYYNGEERAKGNILERFSAQQFPDLHSELNLSSLELGDSALYFCASTLDRNYGYTFGSGTRLTVV.

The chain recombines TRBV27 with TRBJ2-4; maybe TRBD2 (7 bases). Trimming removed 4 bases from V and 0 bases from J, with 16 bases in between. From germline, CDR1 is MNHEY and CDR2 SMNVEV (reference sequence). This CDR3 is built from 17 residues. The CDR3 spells CASSYLGGGIAKNIQYF. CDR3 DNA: TGTGCCAGCAGTTACCTAGGGGGGGGGATAGCCAAAAACATTCAGTACTTC.

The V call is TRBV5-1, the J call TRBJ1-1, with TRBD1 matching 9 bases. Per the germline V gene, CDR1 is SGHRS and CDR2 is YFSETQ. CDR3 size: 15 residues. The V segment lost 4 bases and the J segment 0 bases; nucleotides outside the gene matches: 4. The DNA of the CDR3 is TGCGCCAGCAGCCCGGGACAGGGTATGAACACTGAAGCTTTCTTT. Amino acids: CASSPGQGMNTEAFF.

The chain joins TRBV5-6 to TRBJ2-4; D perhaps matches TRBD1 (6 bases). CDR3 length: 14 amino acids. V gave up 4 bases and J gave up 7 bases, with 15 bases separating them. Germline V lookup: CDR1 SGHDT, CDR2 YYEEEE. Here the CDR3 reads CASSGTGFFNIQYF. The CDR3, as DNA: TGTGCCAGCAGCGGTACAGGGTTTTTTAACATTCAGTACTTC.

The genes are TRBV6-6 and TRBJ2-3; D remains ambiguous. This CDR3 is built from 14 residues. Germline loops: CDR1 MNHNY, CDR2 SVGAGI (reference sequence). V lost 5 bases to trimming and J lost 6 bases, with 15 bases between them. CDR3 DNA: TGTGCCAGCAGTGAGGAACCCGCAGCTGATACGCAGTATTTT. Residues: CASSEEPAADTQYF.

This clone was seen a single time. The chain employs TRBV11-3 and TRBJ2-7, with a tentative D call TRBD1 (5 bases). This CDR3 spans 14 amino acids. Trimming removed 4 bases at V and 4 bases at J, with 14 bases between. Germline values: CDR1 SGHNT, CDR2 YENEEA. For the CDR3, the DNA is TGTGCCAGCAGCTCCTCAGGGCTTCAGTACGAGCAGTACTTC. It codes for CASSSSGLQYEQYF. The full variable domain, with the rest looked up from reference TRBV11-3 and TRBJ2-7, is EAGVVQSPRYKIIEKKQPVAFWCNPISGHNTLYWYLQNLGQGPELLIRYENEEAVDDSQLPKDRFSAERLKGVDSTLKIQPAELGDSAVYLCASSSSGLQYEQYFGPGTRLTVT.

The CDR3 DNA is TGTGCCAGCAGTGAAACGGACATTCAGTACTTC. Protein sequence: CASSETDIQYF. The genes are TRBV2 and TRBJ2-4; the D is unclear. V lost 2 bases, J lost 8 bases, and 4 bases lay in between. The V gene's germline CDR1 is SNHLY and CDR2 FYNNEI. The CDR3 runs 11 residues.

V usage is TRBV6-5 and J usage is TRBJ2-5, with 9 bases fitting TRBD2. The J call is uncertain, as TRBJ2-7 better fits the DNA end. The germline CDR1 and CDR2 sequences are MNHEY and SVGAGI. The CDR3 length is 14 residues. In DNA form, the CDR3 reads TGTGCCAGCAGCGCTAGCGGGGAAACCTACGAGCAGTACTTC. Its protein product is CASSASGETYEQYF.